This T cell receptor beta chain was captured by sequencing in a study of early T cells in non-severe SARS-CoV-2 infection (dated by TCRdb to 2020 to 2023). For the study in its entirety: Bulk RNA from unsorted whole blood was used for TCR sequencing, so alpha and beta chains could not be paired. Broad study findings and their caveats: VDJdb matching was skewed toward anti-spike CD8 responses and likely underestimated virus-specific expansions by missing private and CD4 specificities.

This clonotype was picked up many times. What antigen it recognizes has not been identified. Per-nucleotide qualities are absent, and no much larger clonotype sits a single base away. This was a case-control study nested in a cohort of healthcare workers in London, UK, who had nasopharyngeal swab PCR tests and blood samples taken every week. Healthcare workers were recruited between 23 and 31 March 2020, during the week of the UK lockdown, and were followed weekly for up to about 15 weeks. The method was 5' RACE. The sequencer listed for this sample is NextSeq 500. To correct for sequencing error and PCR bias, the TCR library protocol tagged individual cDNA molecules with unique molecular identifiers. Both TCR alpha and beta chains were sequenced, and tight co-correlation was observed between alpha and beta sequence abundances in each sample. From the authors' description of their analysis: Decombinator V4 was used to annotate TCR sequences for V gene, J gene and CDR3. Expanded TCRs were defined as changing significantly between any two time points under a Poisson model with p below 0.0001. TCR abundances were normalised to the total number of TCRs sequenced in each sample and reported as counts per million. VDJdb, accessed on 1 November 2021, was searched for TCRs annotated for CMV, EBV and SARS-CoV-2, and TCRs annotated for more than one antigen were excluded. TCRdb ran its own pipeline on the public reads, namely fastp trimming at Q25 and MiXCR clone calling, and kept in-frame beta chains. Each entry merges the rows of one CDR3 protein and shows their most common DNA and genes. TCRdb, rather than the study authors, made the V and J calls. This sample comprises some 67,000 distinct CDR3 sequences, roughly an eighth of them detected only once. The ten largest clones capture over 12% of the sample.

What was sequenced was whole blood. The clonotype comes from an adult who was a healthcare worker with PCR-confirmed SARS-CoV-2 infection or an uninfected control (not recorded which).

The DNA sequence is TGTGCCAGCAGCTTAGATGCGCGGGGGGGCACAGATACGCAGTATTTT. This encodes CASSLDARGGTDTQYF. Recombination linked TRBV7-2 to TRBJ2-3; TRBD2 fits 8 bases in the junction. CDR1 and CDR2 were assigned from the germline V gene as SGHTA and FQGNSA. The CDR3, cysteine through phenylalanine, is 16 amino acids long. Of the read, only the CDR3 DNA is kept; its 48 bases are in frame from base 1. V is trimmed back by 1 base and J by 1 base, and the junction contains 4 bases that no gene match accounts for.